Presented here are 3 T cell receptor beta chains from one specimen sequenced in a study of cytomegalovirus exposure and HLA in healthy donors. Both 60 Vbeta primers and 13 Jbeta primers went into the PCR. Clones were sequenced by immunoSEQ multiplex PCR, and TCRdb holds only the in-frame ones, with some missing. This sample has 110,000 to 150,000 clones, with around 72% found just once. The sequenced sample consisted of PBMCs. Receptors were obtained from a man between 35 and 55 years old in good health and CMV-seronegative.

This clone was seen more than once but under ten times. Here the CDR3 DNA reads TGTGCCAGCAGTTGGGGGGTGGGGGAAGATACGCAGTATTTT. Its protein is CASSWGVGEDTQYF. The chain links TRBV7-7 to TRBJ2-3, with D tentatively TRBD2 (6 bases). V dropped 6 bases and J dropped 5 bases, with 15 bases sitting between them. Germline CDR1 SSHAT, CDR2 FNYEAQ (reference sequence). This CDR3 is 14 amino acids long.

Details on this clone: An end of the junction does not agree with germline; a read error may underlie this. The J gene is TRBJ1-5, the V gene TRBV5-8; no reliable D call. Germline lookup yields CDR1 SGHTS and CDR2 YDEGEE. CDR3 length equals 13 residues. The chain's CDR3 is CASSFRSNQPQNF. In DNA, the CDR3 is TGTGCCAGCAGCTTTCGTAGCAATCAGCCCCAGAATTTT.

This chain uses TRBV4-1 with TRBJ2-7; possibly TRBD2 for D (6 bases). Per germline, CDR1 MGHRA and CDR2 YSYEKL. The length of the CDR3 is 14 residues. Trimming left V 4 bases short and J 6 bases short, with 16 bases between. The chain's CDR3 is CASSRGTLEAEQYF. The CDR3 DNA reads as TGCGCCAGCAGCCGAGGGACTCTAGAGGCCGAGCAGTACTTC.